Listed here are 9 T cell receptor beta chains from one sample, sequenced in a study of CD8 T cells in Susac syndrome. Random hexamers served to reverse transcribe roughly 0.5 to 1 ug RNA. TCRdb ran MiXCR on the immunoSEQ multiplex PCR reads and lists one entry per CDR3 protein. Seen here are approximately 150,000 distinct CDR3 sequences, roughly 80% observed once, and the top ten hold around 0.51%. What was sequenced was CD8+ T cells from PBMCs. These receptors all stem from a human donor with multiple sclerosis.

The V and J genes are TRBV30 and TRBJ2-3; 14 nucleotides align to TRBD2. The CDR3 is 17 residues long. Germline lookup yields CDR1 GTSNPN and CDR2 SVGIG (reference sequence). This chain's CDR3 is CASSGLAGGFSTDTQYF. The CDR3 DNA sequence: TGTGCTTCCTCCGGACTAGCGGGAGGTTTTAGCACAGATACGCAGTATTTT.

This sequence joins TRBV7-9 and TRBJ1-3; no firm D call. From germline, CDR1 is SEHNR and CDR2 FQNEAQ (reference sequence). V dropped 1 base and J dropped 0 bases, with 10 bases sitting between them. The CDR3 is 16 amino acids. The CDR3 sequence: CASSLDIRYSGNTIYF. In DNA, the CDR3 is TGTGCCAGCAGCTTAGACATCAGGTACTCTGGAAACACCATATATTTT.

The rearrangement links TRBV30 to TRBJ2-7; D gene uncertain. Germline-derived CDR1 and CDR2 are GTSNPN and SVGIG (reference sequence). The CDR3 extends over 12 amino acids. V lost 1 base and J 4 bases, leaving 8 bases between the germline ends. This chain's CDR3 is CAWSAQYYEQYF. The CDR3 nucleotides are TGTGCCTGGAGTGCTCAATATTACGAGCAGTACTTC.

In nucleotides, the CDR3 is TGTGCCAGCAGCGTAGGAGGGGAAGATACGCAGTATTTT. As protein: CASSVGGEDTQYF. The chain has TRBV9 and TRBJ2-3; D assignment may be TRBD1 or TRBD2 (5 bases each). Between the trimmed V and J ends, which lost 0 bases and 5 bases, there was a span of 7 bases. The CDR3 is 13 amino acids. Germline V gene data show CDR1 as SGDLS and CDR2 as YYNGEE. Together with reference TRBV9 and TRBJ2-3, the CDR3 gives the full variable domain: DSGVTQTPKHLITATGQRVTLRCSPRSGDLSVYWYQQSLDQGLQFLIQYYNGEERAKGNILERFSAQQFPDLHSELNLSSLELGDSALYFCASSVGGEDTQYFGPGTRLTVL.

This chain joins TRBV12-3 or TRBV12-4 and TRBJ1-5; D not certain. Trimming took 2 bases from V and 4 from J, leaving 9 bases between them. This CDR3 region has 14 residues. Here the CDR3 DNA reads TGTGCCAGCAGTTTATTGGCACCAAATCAGCCCCAGCATTTT. This sequence encodes CASSLLAPNQPQHF.

This chain uses TRBV28 with TRBJ2-3; TRBD2 matches 10 bases. Losses at the gene ends were 5 bases for V and 1 base for J; bases not matched to a gene: 6. Germline CDR1 MDHEN, CDR2 SYDVKM. The CDR3 has 16 residues. The CDR3: CASSPPGLAGTDTQYF. Written as DNA, the CDR3 is TGTGCCAGCAGTCCCCCCGGACTAGCGGGCACAGATACGCAGTATTTT.

The rearrangement joins TRBV12-3 or TRBV12-4 to TRBJ2-1; 7 nucleotides agree with TRBD2. V lost 9 bases and J lost 4; bases outside the gene matches: 6. The length of the CDR3 is 13 residues. CDR3 protein: CASGASGYNEQFF. The CDR3 DNA sequence: TGTGCCAGTGGAGCTAGCGGTTACAATGAGCAGTTCTTC.

J is TRBJ2-7 and V is TRBV30; D gene ambiguous. V was trimmed by 0 bases and J by 0 bases, leaving 12 bases between them. Germline lookup yields CDR1 GTSNPN and CDR2 SVGIG (reference sequence). The CDR3 is made up of 15 amino acids. The CDR3 region has the DNA TGTGCCTGGAGTGTGGGTACGGCGAGCTCCTACGAGCAGTACTTC. Translated: CAWSVGTASSYEQYF.

This clonotype was recorded a few times. Its ends do not fully match the called genes, so a read error is possible. The rearrangement uses TRBV6-1 and TRBJ1-1; D call uncertain. The CDR3 is made up of 15 amino acids. Germline CDR1 and CDR2: MNHNS and SASEGT. CDR3 region: CASIRNGRTNAEAFF. The CDR3 nucleotides read TGTGCCAGCATCCGTAACGGACGGACGAACGCTGAAGCTTTCTTT.